These T cell receptor beta chains were read from a single sample in a study of PD-1 blockade in classical Hodgkin lymphoma. The data were produced by immunoSEQ multiplex PCR, yet TCRdb's version contains in-frame clones alone and is incomplete. This sample carries nearly 55,000 clones, about 84% of them seen once, and the ten largest clones take 15% to 20%. The sequencing here drew on peripheral blood mononuclear cells (PBMCs), taken at baseline. The receptor source for this set is a human donor with classical Hodgkin lymphoma. Both conserved end residues are part of each CDR3. D genes are given only for firm matches. Clone size is shown for a subset of rows, as once, few, many or a class of expanded clone.

>TRBJ1-2|TRBV13|9|.|.
TGTGCCACGAGGGGGTTGCACACCTTC
CATRGLHTF
>TRBJ1-5|TRBV6-6|14|.|.
TGTGCCAGCGTTTTTGGGGCGCGAGATCAGCCCCAGCATTTT
CASVFGARDQPQHF
>TRBJ1-5|TRBV7-2|14|TRBD1|.
TGTGCCAGCAGCTTACAGGGGGAAAATCAGCCCCAGCATTTT
CASSLQGENQPQHF
>TRBJ2-3|TRBV5-4|16|TRBD2|.
TGTGCCAGCAGCACTGGGGGGAGGGGCAACACAGATACGCAGTATTTT
CASSTGGRGNTDTQYF
>TRBJ2-7|TRBV5-1|14|.|few
TGCGCCAGCAGCTTGCGCGTAGGTCAGGGCGAGCAGTACTTC
CASSLRVGQGEQYF
>TRBJ2-1|TRBV19|15|TRBD2|.
TGTGCCAGTAGCACCGGCGGGGAGGGCTACAATGAGCAGTTCTTC
CASSTGGEGYNEQFF
>TRBJ2-7|TRBV10-3|17|.|.
TGTGCCATCAGTGAGACGTTGAGGGACCGCCACTCCTACGAGCAGTACTTC
CAISETLRDRHSYEQYF
>TRBJ1-2|TRBV5-8|13|.|.
TGTGCCAGCAGCCTAAAGAGCAACTATGGCTACACCTTC
CASSLKSNYGYTF
>TRBJ1-1|TRBV7-2|14|TRBD1|.
TGTGCCAGCAGTCAGGGCAGGGGGTTGACTGAAGCTTTCTTT
CASSQGRGLTEAFF
>TRBJ2-5|TRBV10-3|17|TRBD1|.
TGTGCCATCAGTCCGGTCCCGGGACAGGGACCCCAAGAGACCCAGTACTTC
CAISPVPGQGPQETQYF
>TRBJ2-3|TRBV18|15|TRBD2|.
TGTGCCAGCTCACAACTAGCGGCTAGCACAGATACGCAGTATTTT
CASSQLAASTDTQYF
>TRBJ1-1|TRBV7-8|16|.|once
TGTGCCAGCAGCTTAGGTGCAGGACATACCTTCACTGAAGCTTTCTTT
CASSLGAGHTFTEAFF
>TRBJ1-5|TRBV19|17|TRBD1|.
TGTGCCAGTAGATCTCCGGGGACAGGGGAAAGCAATCAGCCCCAGCATTTT
CASRSPGTGESNQPQHF
>TRBJ1-3|TRBV6-5|14|.|.
TGTGCCAGCAGTTACAGGGGAATGGGAAACACCATATATTTT
CASSYRGMGNTIYF
>TRBJ2-7|TRBV30|12|.|.
TGTGCCTGGAGTGTACGGACTTACGAGCAGTACTTC
CAWSVRTYEQYF
>TRBJ1-3|TRBV15|15|.|.
TGTGCCACCAGCAGAGATCGGGGGAAGGGAAACACCATATATTTT
CATSRDRGKGNTIYF
>TRBJ1-3|TRBV4-1|14|.|.
TGCGCCAGCAGCCAAGAAGTTCGTGGGAACACCATATATTTT
CASSQEVRGNTIYF
>TRBJ1-4|TRBV18|13|.|few
TGTGCCAGCTCACAGAGAGAGGCTGAAAAACTGTTTTTT
CASSQREAEKLFF
>TRBJ2-1|TRBV7-6|14|.|.
TGTGCCAGCAGCTTTGATGGCTCCTACAATGAGCAGTTCTTC
CASSFDGSYNEQFF
>TRBJ1-5|TRBV7-2|15|TRBD1|.
TGTGCCAGCAGCCAGGGACAGGGGCGGATGGGGCCCCAGCATTTT
CASSQGQGRMGPQHF
>TRBJ2-5|TRBV19|15|.|.
TGTGCCAGTAGTATAATGGAGGGCCCGGGGGAGACCCAGTACTTC
CASSIMEGPGETQYF
>TRBJ2-3|TRBV7-2|14|.|.
TGTGCCAGCAGCCCATATTTGGGGACAGATACGCAGTATTTT
CASSPYLGTDTQYF
>TRBJ2-1|TRBV2|14|.|.
TGTGCCAGCAACCGGGGGGCAGGCTACAATGAGCAGTTCTTC
CASNRGAGYNEQFF
>TRBJ2-3|TRBV4-2|15|TRBD2|.
TGTGCCAGCAGCCTACTAGCGGGATCCACAGATACGCAGTATTTT
CASSLLAGSTDTQYF
>TRBJ2-1|TRBV14|14|TRBD1|.
TGTGCCAGCAGCCGCCCCGGGACAGGGGATGAGCAGTTCTTC
CASSRPGTGDEQFF
>TRBJ2-2|TRBV19|15|.|.
TGTGCCAGTAGTATAGAGGGCAGGTCGGCCGGGGAGCTGTTTTTT
CASSIEGRSAGELFF
>TRBJ1-5|TRBV21-1|16|.|.
TGTGCCAGCAGCAAAGGAAAGGACATCGGGAATCAGCCCCAGCATTTT
CASSKGKDIGNQPQHF
>TRBJ2-3|TRBV19|15|.|.
TGTGCCAGCGCCCTAGTAGGGTCGGCCACAGATACGCAGTATTTT
CASALVGSATDTQYF
>TRBJ1-2|TRBV10-3|16|.|.
TGTGCCATCAGTGAGTCGACACAGCTCAGGTTGGGGGGCTACACCTTC
CAISESTQLRLGGYTF
>TRBJ2-3|TRBV7-2|15|TRBD1|.
TGTGCCAGCAACGACCCGGGACAGAGGGCAGATACGCAGTATTTT
CASNDPGQRADTQYF
>TRBJ2-7|TRBV18|15|TRBD2|.
TGTGCCAGCTCACCAGGACTAGCGGCCTCCTACGAGCAGTACTTC
CASSPGLAASYEQYF
>TRBJ2-3|TRBV5-8|18|TRBD2|.
TGTGCCAGCAGCTTACGGACTAGCGGGAGTTCGAGCACAGATACGCAGTATTTT
CASSLRTSGSSSTDTQYF
>TRBJ2-2|TRBV11-3|20|TRBD2|.
TGTGCCAGCAGCTTAGCTAGGGGACTAGCGGAGTCCAGAAACACCGGGGAGCTGTTTTTT
CASSLARGLAESRNTGELFF